This T cell receptor (beta chain) originates from a study of OX40 agonist ivuxolimab in advanced cancers. Study conclusions and caveats: There was clonal expansion of CD4+ and CD8+ blood T cells by week 6 at 0.1 to 3.0 mg/kg.

The CDR3 length is 16 residues. The germline V and J ends were trimmed by 5 bases and 5 bases, with 19 bases remaining between them. Germline assignment: CDR1 SEHNR and CDR2 FQNEAQ (reference sequence). Turning to this clone: The target antigen is unknown.

Profiling relied on immunoSEQ multiplex PCR, and the TCRdb table lists in-frame clones only, not all of them. The data show more than 60,000 clones, 65% to 85% seen once. Sequencing used CD4+ or CD8+ T cells sorted from blood, obtained in a trial of the OX40 agonist ivuxolimab. The chain uses TRBV7-9 and TRBJ2-1; maybe TRBD2 (6 bases). This TCR derives from an adult with an advanced solid tumor such as melanoma, head and neck, liver or kidney cancer. In DNA, the CDR3 is TGTGCCAGCAGCCAACCTAACCCGGGACTTAACAATGAGCAGTTCTTC. Translated, it gives CASSQPNPGLNNEQFF.